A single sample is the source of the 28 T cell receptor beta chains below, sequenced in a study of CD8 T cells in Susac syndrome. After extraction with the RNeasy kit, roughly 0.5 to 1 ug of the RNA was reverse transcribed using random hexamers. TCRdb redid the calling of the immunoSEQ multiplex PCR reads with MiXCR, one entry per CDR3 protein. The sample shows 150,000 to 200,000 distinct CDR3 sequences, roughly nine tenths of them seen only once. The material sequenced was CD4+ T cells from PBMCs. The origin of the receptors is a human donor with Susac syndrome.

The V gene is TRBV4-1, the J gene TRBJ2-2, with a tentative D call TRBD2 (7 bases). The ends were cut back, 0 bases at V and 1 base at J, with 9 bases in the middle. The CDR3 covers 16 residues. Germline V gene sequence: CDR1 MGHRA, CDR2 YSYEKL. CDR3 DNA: TGCGCCAGCAGCCAAGACGGGGGGCGGAACACCGGGGAGCTGTTTTTT. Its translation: CASSQDGGRNTGELFF.

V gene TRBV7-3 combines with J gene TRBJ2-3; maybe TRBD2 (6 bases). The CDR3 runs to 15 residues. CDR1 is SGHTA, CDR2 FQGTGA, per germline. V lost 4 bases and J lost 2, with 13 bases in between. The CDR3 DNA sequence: TGTGCCAGCAGCTCAGGGACTTCTTTCACAGATACGCAGTATTTT. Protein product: CASSSGTSFTDTQYF.

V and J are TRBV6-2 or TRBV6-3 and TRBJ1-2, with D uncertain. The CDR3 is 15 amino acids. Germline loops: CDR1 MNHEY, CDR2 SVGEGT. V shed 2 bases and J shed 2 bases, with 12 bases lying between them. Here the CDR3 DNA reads TGTGCCAGCAGTTACGATTGGCTGAGAAACTATGGCTACACCTTC. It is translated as CASSYDWLRNYGYTF.

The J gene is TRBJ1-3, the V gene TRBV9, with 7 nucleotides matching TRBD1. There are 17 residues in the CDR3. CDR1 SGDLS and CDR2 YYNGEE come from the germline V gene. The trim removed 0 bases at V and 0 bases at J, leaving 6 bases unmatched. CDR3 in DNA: TGTGCCAGCAGCGTAGCGGGACAGAGAAACTCTGGAAACACCATATATTTT. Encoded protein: CASSVAGQRNSGNTIYF.

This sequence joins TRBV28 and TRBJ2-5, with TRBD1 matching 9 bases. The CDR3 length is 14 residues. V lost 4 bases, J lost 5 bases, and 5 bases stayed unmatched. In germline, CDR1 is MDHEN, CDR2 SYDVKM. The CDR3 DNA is TGTGCCAGCAGTTCTACCGGACAGGGGGAGACCCAGTACTTC. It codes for CASSSTGQGETQYF.

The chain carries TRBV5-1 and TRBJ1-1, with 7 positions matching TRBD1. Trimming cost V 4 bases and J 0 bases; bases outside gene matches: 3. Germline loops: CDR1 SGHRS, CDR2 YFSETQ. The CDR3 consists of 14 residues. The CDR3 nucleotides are TGCGCCAGCAGCGGGACAGCTTTGAACACTGAAGCTTTCTTT. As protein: CASSGTALNTEAFF.

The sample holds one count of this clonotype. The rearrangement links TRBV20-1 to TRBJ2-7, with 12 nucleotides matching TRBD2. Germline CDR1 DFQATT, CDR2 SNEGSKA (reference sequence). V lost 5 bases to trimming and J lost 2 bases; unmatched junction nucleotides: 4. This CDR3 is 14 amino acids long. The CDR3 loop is CSAATSGRTYEQYF. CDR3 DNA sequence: TGCAGTGCTGCGACTAGCGGGAGAACCTACGAGCAGTACTTC.

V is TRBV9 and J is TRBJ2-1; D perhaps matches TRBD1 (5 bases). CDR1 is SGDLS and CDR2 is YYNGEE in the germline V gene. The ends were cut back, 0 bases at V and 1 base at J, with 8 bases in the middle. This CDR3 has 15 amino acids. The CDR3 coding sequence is TGTGCCAGCAGCGTAGACAGGTCTTCCTACAATGAGCAGTTCTTC. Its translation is CASSVDRSSYNEQFF.

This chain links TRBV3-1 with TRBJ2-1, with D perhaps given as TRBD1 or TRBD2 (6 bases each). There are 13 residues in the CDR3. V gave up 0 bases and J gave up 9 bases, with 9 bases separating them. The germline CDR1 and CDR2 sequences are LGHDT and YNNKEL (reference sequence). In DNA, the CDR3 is TGTGCCAGCAGCCAAGAATCGGGGGCTGAGCAGTTCTTC. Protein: CASSQESGAEQFF.

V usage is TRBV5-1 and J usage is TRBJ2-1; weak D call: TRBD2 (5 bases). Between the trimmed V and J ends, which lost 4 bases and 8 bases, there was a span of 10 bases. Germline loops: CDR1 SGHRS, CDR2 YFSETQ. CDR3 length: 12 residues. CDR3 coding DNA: TGCGCCAGCAGCGGGGAGTTACATGAGCAGTTCTTC. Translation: CASSGELHEQFF.

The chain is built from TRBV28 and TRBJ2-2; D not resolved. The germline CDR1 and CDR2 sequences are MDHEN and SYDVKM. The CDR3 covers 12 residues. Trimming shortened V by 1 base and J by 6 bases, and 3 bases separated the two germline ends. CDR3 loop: CASSLSAGELFF. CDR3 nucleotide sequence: TGTGCCAGCAGTTTATCGGCCGGGGAGCTGTTTTTT.

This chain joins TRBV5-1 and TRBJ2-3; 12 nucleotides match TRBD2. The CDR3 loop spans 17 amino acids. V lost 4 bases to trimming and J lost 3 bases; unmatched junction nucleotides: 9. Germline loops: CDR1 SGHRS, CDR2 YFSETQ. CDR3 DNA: TGCGCCAGCAGCGCGTCGGCGGGGACTAGCGGGACAGATACGCAGTATTTT. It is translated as CASSASAGTSGTDTQYF.

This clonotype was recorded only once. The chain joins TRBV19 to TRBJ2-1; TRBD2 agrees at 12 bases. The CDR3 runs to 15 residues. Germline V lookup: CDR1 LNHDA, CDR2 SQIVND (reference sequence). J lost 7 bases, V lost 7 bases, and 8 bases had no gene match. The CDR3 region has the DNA TGTGCCAGTATCCCCGGGACTAGCGGGCAGAATGAGCAGTTCTTC. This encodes CASIPGTSGQNEQFF. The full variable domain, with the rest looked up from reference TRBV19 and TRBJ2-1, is DGGITQSPKYLFRKEGQNVTLSCEQNLNHDAMYWYRQDPGQGLRLIYYSQIVNDFQKGDIAEGYSVSREKKESFPLTVTSAQKNPTAFYLCASIPGTSGQNEQFFGPGTRLTVL.

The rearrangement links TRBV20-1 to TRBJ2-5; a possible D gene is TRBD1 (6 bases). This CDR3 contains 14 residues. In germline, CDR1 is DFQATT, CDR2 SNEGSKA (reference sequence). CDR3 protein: CRISGGPSWETQYF. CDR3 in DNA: TGCAGGATTAGTGGGGGCCCCTCTTGGGAGACCCAGTACTTC.

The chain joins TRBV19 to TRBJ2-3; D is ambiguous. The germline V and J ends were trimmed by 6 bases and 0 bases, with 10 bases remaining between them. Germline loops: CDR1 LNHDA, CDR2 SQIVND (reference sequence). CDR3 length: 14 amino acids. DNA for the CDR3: TGTGCCAGTAGAGACACAGCTAGCACAGATACGCAGTATTTT. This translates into CASRDTASTDTQYF.

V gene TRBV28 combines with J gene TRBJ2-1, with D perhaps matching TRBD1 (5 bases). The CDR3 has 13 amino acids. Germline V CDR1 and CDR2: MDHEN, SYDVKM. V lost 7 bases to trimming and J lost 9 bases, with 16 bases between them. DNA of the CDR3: TGTGCCAGCATGCTCCAGGGCCCTGGTGAGCAGTTCTTC. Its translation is CASMLQGPGEQFF.

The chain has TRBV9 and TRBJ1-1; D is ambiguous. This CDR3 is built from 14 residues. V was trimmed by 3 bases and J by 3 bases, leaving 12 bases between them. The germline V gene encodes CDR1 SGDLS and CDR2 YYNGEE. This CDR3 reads CASSEPNRDTEAFF. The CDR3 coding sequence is TGTGCCAGCAGCGAACCCAACAGAGACACTGAAGCTTTCTTT.

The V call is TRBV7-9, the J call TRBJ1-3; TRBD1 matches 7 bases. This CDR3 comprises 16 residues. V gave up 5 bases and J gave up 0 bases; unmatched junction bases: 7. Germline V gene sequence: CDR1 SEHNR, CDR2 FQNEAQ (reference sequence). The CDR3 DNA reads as TGTGCCAGCAGCACAGGGGTAGTCACCTCTGGAAACACCATATATTTT. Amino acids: CASSTGVVTSGNTIYF.

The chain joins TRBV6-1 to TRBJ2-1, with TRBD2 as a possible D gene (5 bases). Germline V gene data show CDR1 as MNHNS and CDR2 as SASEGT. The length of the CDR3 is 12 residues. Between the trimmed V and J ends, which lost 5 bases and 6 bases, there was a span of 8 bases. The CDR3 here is CASSSSSNEQFF. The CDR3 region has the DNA TGTGCCAGCAGTTCTAGCAGCAATGAGCAGTTCTTC.

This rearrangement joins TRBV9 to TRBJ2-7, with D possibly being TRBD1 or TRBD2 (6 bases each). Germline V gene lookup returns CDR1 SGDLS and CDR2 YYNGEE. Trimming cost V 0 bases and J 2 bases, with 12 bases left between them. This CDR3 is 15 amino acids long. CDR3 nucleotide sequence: TGTGCCAGCAGCGTAGAAGGAGGGACAACCTACGAGCAGTACTTC. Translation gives CASSVEGGTTYEQYF.

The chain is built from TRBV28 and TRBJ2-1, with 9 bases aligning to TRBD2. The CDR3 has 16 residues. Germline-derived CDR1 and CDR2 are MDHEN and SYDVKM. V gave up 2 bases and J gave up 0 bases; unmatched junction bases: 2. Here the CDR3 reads CASSLGGLASYNEQFF. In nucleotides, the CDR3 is TGTGCCAGCAGTTTAGGGGGACTAGCCTCCTACAATGAGCAGTTCTTC.

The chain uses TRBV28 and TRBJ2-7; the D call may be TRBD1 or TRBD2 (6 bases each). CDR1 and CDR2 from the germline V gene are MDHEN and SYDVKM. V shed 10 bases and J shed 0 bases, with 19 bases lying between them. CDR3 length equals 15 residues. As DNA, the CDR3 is TGTGCCACCCTTCCGGGGGCTCTCAGCTCCTACGAGCAGTACTTC. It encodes CATLPGALSSYEQYF.

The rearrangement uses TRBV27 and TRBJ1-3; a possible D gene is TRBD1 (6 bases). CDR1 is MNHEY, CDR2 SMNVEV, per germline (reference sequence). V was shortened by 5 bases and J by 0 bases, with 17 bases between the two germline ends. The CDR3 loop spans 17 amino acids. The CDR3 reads CASSPRAGDYSGNTIYF. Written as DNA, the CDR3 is TGTGCCAGCAGTCCCCGGGCAGGGGATTACTCTGGAAACACCATATATTTT.

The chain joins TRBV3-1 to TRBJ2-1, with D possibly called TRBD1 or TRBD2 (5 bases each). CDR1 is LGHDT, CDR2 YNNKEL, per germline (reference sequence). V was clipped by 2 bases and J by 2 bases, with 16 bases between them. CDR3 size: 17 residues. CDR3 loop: CASSQSLGTSTYNEQFF. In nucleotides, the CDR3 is TGTGCCAGCAGCCAAAGTTTGGGGACCTCGACCTACAATGAGCAGTTCTTC.

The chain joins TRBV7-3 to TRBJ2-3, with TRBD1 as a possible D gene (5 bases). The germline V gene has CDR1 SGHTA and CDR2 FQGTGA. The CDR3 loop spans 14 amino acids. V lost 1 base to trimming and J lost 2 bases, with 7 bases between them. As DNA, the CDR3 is TGTGCCAGCAGCTTAAGCAGGGACACAGATACGCAGTATTTT. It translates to CASSLSRDTDTQYF.

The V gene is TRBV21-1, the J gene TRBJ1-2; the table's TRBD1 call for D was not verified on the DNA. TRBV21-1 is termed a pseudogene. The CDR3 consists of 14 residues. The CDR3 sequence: CASSTDPRTYGYTF. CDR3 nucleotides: TGTGCCAGCAGCACGGACCCGCGGACCTATGGCTACACCTTC.

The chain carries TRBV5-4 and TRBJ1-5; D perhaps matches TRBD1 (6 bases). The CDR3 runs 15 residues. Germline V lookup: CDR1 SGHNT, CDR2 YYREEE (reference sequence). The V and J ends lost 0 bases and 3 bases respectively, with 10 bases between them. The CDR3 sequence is CASSLDGTHNQPQHF. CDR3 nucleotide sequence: TGTGCCAGCAGCTTGGATGGGACACACAATCAGCCCCAGCATTTT.

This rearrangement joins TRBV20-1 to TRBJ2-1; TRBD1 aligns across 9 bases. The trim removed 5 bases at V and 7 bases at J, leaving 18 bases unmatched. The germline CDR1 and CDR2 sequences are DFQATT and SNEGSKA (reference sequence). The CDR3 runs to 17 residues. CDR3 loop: CSAVKTTGTGMENEQFF. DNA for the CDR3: TGCAGTGCTGTAAAAACGACCGGGACAGGGATGGAGAATGAGCAGTTCTTC.